A selection of T cell receptor beta chains follows, all from one sample in a study of identical twins. Via MiXCR, TCRdb re-called the 5' RACE reads, giving one row per CDR3 protein. The data hold roughly 250,000 distinct CDR3 sequences, with about 7% observed a single time. The sample was also linked to a second study, of yellow fever vaccine responses in identical twins.

Material: memory (CD45RO+) T cells sorted from blood. The receptors were sampled from a woman aged 18-35 years in good health. The CDR3 runs from the conserved cysteine through the conserved F or W. The D gene is left open where the match is weak. Clone size is shown for a subset of rows, as once, few, many or a class of expanded clone.

D gene | clone size | J gene | V gene | CDR3 DNA | CDR3 protein
NA | NA | TRBJ1-5 | TRBV20-1 | TGCAGTGCCCAACATAGCAATCAGCCCCAGCATTTT | CSAQHSNQPQHF
NA | few | TRBJ1-1 | TRBV7-9 | TGTGCCAGCAGCTTAGTCCCACACACTGAAGCTTTCTTT | CASSLVPHTEAFF
NA | NA | TRBJ1-1 | TRBV6-5 | TGTGCCAGCAAGGGCAACACTGAAGCTTTCTTT | CASKGNTEAFF
TRBD1 | NA | TRBJ2-3 | TRBV7-2 | TGTGCCAGCAGCTACGACAGGGGGATTGAAGATACGCAGTATTTT | CASSYDRGIEDTQYF
NA | many | TRBJ2-1 | TRBV5-1 | TGCGCCAGCAGCACCCTAGACAGTTCCTACAATGAGCAGTTCTTC | CASSTLDSSYNEQFF
NA | few | TRBJ1-1 | TRBV15 | TGTGCCACCAGCAGAGATGAGGGGGACACTGAAGCTTTCTTT | CATSRDEGDTEAFF
NA | few | TRBJ1-1 | TRBV6-1 | TGTGCCAGCAGTGAAGCTCGTAGCCGGTGGGACACTGAAGCTTTCTTT | CASSEARSRWDTEAFF
TRBD2 | NA | TRBJ2-2 | TRBV23-1 | TGCGCCAGCAGTCAAGTGTGTCTGGGACTAGCGGTCATGAACACCGGGGAGCTGTTTTTT | CASSQVCLGLAVMNTGELFF
TRBD2 | many | TRBJ2-3 | TRBV20-1 | TGCAGTGCTAGAGATCTCCTGACTAGCGGAGACTCAGATACGCAGTATTTT | CSARDLLTSGDSDTQYF
TRBD1 | many | TRBJ2-2 | TRBV12-3/TRBV12-4 | TGTGCCAGCAGTTCCCGACAGGGGGGGAGCACCGGGGAGCTGTTTTTT | CASSSRQGGSTGELFF
NA | NA | TRBJ2-2 | TRBV10-1 | TGCGCCAGCAACTCCGGGACTAACACCGGGGAGCTGTTTTTT | CASNSGTNTGELFF
NA | many | TRBJ1-6 | TRBV5-1 | TGCGCCAGCCGAGAAGAGTTAATCCCTAATTCACCCCTCCACTTT | CASREELIPNSPLHF
TRBD2 | few | TRBJ2-1 | TRBV5-1 | TGCGCCAGCAGCACTCCTCGACAGGGGTCCTCTAGCGGGAGGGCCTACAATGAGCAGTTCTTC | CASSTPRQGSSSGRAYNEQFF
NA | few | TRBJ2-3 | TRBV4-1 | TGCGCCAGCAGCCAAGATCCGACTAGCACAGATACGCAGTATTTT | CASSQDPTSTDTQYF
NA | NA | TRBJ2-3 | TRBV5-1 | TGCGCCAGCAGCTTGGTTCAGGGCACAGATACGCAGTATTTT | CASSLVQGTDTQYF
NA | few | TRBJ1-2 | TRBV28 | TGTGCCAGCAGTTTAGGTTTTAGGGGAATCGATGGCTACACCTTC | CASSLGFRGIDGYTF
TRBD1 | NA | TRBJ2-6 | TRBV5-1 | TGCGCCAGCAGAAGGGACAGCTCTGGGGCCAACGTCCTGACTTTC | CASRRDSSGANVLTF
TRBD2 | few | TRBJ2-7 | TRBV20-1 | TGCAGTGCTAGAGACCGAGCCGGGACTAGCGGGAATACCTACGAGCAGTACTTC | CSARDRAGTSGNTYEQYF
TRBD2 | many | TRBJ2-7 | TRBV6-5 | TGTGCCAGCAGCTCACTCCGGCTAGCGGGGTCCTACGAGCAGTACTTC | CASSSLRLAGSYEQYF